Detailed here is one TCR beta chain. The antigen is not known. RNA was extracted and reverse transcribed into cDNA as the sequencing template. Here immunoSEQ multiplex PCR was the method, and the copy in TCRdb shows in-frame clones only, minus some. The sample includes about 250,000 clones, 60% seen only once; the top ten take roughly 0.93%. This record comes from a study of CD8+ T cells in alopecia areata. Regarding treatment: oral pan-JAK inhibitor, 5-10 mg twice daily. The CDR3 sequence is 15 residues long. Trimming cost V 6 bases and J 4 bases; bases outside gene matches: 8. CDR1 is SNHLY, CDR2 FYNNEI, per germline. Study findings and constraints: Scalp clonality, along with expanded CD8+ clones among the top 100, was significantly decreased by tofacitinib.

This receptor was taken from a human donor with alopecia areata. The sample here was CD4+ T cells sorted from blood, taken around week 53, from a patient treated with tofacitinib. The chain carries TRBV2 and TRBJ1-5, with 8 bases that match TRBD1. This CDR3 is CASRDIDRGNQPQHF. Written as DNA, the CDR3 is TGTGCCAGCAGAGATATTGACAGGGGAAATCAGCCCCAGCATTTT.